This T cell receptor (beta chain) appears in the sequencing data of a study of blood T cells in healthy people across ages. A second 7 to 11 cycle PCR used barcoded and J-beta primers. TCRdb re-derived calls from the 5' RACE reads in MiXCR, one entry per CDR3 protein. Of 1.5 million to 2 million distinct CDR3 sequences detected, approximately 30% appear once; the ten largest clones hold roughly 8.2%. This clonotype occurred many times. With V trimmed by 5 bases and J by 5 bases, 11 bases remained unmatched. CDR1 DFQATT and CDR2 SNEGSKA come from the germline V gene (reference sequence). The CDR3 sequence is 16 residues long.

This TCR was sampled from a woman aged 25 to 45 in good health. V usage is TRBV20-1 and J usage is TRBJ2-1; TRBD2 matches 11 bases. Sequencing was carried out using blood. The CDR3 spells CSALIIAGGQDNEQFF. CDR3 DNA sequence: TGCAGTGCTCTAATCATAGCGGGGGGGCAAGACAATGAGCAGTTCTTC.